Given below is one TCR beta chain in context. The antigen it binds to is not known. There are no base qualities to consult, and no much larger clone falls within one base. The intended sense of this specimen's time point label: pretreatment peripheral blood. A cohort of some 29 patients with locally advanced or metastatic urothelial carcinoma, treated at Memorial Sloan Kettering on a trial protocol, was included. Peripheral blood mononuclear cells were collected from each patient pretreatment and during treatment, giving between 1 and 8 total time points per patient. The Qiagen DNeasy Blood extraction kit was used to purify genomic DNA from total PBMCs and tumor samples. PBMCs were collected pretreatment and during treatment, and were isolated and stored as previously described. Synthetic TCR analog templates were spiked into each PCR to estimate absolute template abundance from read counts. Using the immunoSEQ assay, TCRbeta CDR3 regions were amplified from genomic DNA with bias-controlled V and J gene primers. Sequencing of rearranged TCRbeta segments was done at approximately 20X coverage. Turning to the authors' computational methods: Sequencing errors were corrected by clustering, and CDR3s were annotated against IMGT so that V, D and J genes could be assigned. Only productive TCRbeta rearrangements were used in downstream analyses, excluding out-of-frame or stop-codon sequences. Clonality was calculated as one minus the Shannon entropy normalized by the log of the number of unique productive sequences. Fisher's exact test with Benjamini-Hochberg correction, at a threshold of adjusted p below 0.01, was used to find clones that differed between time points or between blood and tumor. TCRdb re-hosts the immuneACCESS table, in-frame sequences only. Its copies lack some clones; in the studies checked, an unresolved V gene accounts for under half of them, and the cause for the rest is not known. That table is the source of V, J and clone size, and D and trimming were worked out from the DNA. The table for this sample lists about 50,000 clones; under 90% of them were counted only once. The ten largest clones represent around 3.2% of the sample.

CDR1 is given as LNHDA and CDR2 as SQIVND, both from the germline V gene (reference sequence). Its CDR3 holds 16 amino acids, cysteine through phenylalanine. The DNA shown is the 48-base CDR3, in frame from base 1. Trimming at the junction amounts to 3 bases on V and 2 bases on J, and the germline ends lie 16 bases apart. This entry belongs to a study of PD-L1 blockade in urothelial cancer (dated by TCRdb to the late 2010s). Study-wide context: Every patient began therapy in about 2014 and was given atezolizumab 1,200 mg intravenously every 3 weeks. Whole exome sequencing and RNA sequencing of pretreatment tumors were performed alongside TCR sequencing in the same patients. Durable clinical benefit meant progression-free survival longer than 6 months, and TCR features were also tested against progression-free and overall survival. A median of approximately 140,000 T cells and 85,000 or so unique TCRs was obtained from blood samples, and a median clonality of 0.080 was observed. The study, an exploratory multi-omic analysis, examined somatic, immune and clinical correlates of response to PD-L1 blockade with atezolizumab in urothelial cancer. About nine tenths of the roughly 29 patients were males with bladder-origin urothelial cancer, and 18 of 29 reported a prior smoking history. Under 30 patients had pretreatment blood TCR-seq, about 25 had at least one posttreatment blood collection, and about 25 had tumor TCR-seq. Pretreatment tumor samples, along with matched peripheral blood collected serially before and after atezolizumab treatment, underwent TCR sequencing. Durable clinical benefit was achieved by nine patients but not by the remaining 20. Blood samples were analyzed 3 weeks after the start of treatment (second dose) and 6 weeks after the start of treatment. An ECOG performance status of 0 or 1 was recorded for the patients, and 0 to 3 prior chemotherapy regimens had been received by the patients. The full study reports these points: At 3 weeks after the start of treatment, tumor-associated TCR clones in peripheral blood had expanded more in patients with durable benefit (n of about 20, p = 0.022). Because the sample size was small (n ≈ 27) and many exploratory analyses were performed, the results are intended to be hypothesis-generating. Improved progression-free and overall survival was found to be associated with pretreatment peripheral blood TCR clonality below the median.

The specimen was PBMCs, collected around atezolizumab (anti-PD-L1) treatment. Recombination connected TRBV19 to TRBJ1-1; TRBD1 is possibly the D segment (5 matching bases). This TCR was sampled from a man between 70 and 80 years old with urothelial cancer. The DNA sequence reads TGTGCCAGTAGTATGGGTGGATTTCAGGGAAACACTGAAGCTTTCTTT. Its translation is CASSMGGFQGNTEAFF.